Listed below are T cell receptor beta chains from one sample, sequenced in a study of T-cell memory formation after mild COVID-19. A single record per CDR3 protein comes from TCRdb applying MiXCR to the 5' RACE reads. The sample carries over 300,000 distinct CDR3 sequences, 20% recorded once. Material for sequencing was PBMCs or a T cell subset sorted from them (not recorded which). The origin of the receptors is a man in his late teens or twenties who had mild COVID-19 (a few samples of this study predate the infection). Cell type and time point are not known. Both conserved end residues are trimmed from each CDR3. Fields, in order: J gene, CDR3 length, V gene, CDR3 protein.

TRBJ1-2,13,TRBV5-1,ASSLISEGNYGYT
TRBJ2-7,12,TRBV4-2,ASSYRDRDFEQY
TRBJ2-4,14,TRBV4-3,ASSQRWTGGQNIQY
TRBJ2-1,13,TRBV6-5,ASTVAGGRVSEQF
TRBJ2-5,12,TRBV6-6,ASSQAGRQETQY
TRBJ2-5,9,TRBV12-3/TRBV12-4,ASRGFGTQY
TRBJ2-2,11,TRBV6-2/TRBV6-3,ASNRATPGELF
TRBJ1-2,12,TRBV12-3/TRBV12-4,ASARDRGNYGYT
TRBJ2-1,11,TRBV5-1,ASVLVPDDEQF
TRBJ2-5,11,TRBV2,ASSDVGQETQY
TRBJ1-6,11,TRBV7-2,ASSPAGISPLH
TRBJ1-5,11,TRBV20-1,SARTVVNQPQH
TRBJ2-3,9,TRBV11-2,ASSLRTEQY
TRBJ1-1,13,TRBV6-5,ASSYSMAGGTEAF
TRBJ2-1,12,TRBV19,ASTPTGATNEQF
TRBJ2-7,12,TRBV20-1,SAYLLAGAYEQY
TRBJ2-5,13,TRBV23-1,ASSQETGNQETQY
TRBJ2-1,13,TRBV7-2,ASSQGSSSYNEQF
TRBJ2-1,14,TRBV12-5,ASGPWDRGILDEQF
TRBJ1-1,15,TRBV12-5,ASGLRVPGQGITEAF
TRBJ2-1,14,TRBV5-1,ASSTGDIEPFHEQF
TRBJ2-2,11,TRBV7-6,ASSLGTTGELS
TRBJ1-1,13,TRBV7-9,ASSRFLSPDTEAF
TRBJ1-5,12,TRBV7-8,ASTSRGGNQPQH
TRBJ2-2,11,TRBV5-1,ASSLGPTGELF
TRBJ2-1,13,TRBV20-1,SARSPLIARDEQF
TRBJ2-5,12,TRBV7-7,ASRPLAGAETQY
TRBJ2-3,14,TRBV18,ASSPRTSGSGDTQY
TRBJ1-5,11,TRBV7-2,ASSFRGMQPQH
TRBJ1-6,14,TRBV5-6,ASSLADLRMNSPLH
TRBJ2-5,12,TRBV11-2,ASSLGQVLETQY
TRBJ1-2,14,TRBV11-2,ASSLVGQGFFYGYT
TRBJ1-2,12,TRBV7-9,ASSPPGKAYGYT
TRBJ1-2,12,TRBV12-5,ASGLVVGGYGYT
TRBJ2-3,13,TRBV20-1,SARDPIDGTDTQY
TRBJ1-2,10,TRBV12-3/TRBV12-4,ATDKGNYGYT
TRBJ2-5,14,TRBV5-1,ASSLWTSGAGETQY
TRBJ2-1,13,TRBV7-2,ASSPRGGARNEQF
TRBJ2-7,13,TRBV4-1,ASSQGQGYSYEQY
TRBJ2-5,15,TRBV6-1,ASSEEERRPIQETQY
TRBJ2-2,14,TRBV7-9,ASRQDAGTAGGELF
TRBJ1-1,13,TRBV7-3,ASSPGPGQGTEAF
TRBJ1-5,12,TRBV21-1,ASSKPGAGQPQH
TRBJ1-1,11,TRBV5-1,ASSSKVNTEAF
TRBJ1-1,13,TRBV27,ASTLQGQWDTEAF
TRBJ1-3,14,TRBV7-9,ASSLERRQGGNTIY
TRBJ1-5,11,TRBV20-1,SARGAQDQPQH
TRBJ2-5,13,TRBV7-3,ASSLSAGPQETQY
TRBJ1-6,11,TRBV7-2,ASSPNGHSPLH
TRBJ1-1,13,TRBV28,ASSLLGAMNTEAF
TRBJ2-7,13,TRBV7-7,ASSVDSSPGNEQY
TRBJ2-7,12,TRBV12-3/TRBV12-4,ASSFLDVLPEQY
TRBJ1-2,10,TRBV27,ASSSVGASYT
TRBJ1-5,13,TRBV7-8,ASSSRDGGNQPQH